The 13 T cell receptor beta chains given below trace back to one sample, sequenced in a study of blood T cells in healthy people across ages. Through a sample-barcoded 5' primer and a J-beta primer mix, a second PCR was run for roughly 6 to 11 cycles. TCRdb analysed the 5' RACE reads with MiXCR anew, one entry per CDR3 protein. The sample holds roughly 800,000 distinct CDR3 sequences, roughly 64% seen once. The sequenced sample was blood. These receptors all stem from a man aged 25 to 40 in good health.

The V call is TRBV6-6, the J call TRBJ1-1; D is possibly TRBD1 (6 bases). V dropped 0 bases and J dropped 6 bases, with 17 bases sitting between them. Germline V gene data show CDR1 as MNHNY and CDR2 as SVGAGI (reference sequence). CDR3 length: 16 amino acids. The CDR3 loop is CASSYSGGRLGAEAFF. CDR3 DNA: TGTGCCAGCAGTTACTCGGGGGGCCGCCTGGGCGCTGAAGCTTTCTTT.

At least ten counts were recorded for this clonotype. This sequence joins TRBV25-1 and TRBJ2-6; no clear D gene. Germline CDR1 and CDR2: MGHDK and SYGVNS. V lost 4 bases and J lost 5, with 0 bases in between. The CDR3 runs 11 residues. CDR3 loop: CASSGANVLTF. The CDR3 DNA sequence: TGTGCCAGCAGTGGGGCCAACGTCCTGACTTTC.

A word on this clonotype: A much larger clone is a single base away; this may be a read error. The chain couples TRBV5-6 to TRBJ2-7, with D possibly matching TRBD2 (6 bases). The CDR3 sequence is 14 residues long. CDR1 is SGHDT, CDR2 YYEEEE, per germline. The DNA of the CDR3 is TGTGCCAGCAGCTGGGGGACTCGCTCCTACGAGCGGTACTTC. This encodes CASSWGTRSYERYF.

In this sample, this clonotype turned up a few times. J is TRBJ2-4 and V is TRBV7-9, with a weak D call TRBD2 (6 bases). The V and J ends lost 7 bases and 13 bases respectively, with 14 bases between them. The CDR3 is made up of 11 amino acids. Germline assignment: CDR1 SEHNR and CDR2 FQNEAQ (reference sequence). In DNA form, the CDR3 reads TGTGCCAGCAAAATGGAGGGTACCCAGTACTTC. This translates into CASKMEGTQYF. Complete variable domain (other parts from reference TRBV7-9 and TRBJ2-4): DTGVSQNPRHKITKRGQNVTFRCDPISEHNRLYWYRQTLGQGPEFLTYFQNEAQLEKSRLLSDRFSAERPKGSFSTLEIQRTEQGDSAMYLCASKMEGTQYFGAGTRLSVL.

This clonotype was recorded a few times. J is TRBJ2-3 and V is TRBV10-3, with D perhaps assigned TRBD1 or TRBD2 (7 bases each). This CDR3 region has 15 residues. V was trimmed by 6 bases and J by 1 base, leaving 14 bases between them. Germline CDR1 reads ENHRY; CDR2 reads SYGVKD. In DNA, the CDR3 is TGTGCCATCAGCCTCAGGGGGGGAGGCACAGATACGCAGTATTTT. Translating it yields CAISLRGGGTDTQYF.

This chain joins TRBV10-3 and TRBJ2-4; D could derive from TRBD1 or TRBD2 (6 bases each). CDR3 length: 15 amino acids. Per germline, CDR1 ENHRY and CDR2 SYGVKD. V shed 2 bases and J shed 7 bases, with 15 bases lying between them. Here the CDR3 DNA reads TGTGCCATCAGTGAGAGTATCGGGGGCCGGAACATTCAGTACTTC. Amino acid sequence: CAISESIGGRNIQYF.

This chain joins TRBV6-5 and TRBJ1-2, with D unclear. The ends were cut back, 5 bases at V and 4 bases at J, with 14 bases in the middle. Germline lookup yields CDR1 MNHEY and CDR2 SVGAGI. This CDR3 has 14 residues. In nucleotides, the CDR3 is TGTGCCAGCAGTCCTACCGACAACTTCTATGGCTACACCTTC. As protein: CASSPTDNFYGYTF.

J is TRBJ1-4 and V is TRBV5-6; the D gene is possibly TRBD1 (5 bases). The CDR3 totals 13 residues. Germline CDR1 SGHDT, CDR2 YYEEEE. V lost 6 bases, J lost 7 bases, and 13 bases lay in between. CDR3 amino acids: CASKGSVGEKLFF. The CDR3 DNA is TGTGCCAGCAAGGGGTCGGTTGGTGAAAAACTGTTTTTT.

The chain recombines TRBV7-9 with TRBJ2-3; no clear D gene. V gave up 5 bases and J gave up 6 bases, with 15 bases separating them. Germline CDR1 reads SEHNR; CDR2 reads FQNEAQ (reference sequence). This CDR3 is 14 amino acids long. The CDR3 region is CASSQRQIVDTQYF. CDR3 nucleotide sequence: TGTGCCAGCAGCCAGCGCCAAATAGTCGATACGCAGTATTTT.

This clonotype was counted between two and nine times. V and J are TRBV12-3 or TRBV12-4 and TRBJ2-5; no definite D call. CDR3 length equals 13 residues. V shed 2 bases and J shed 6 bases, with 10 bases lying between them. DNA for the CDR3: TGTGCCAGCAGTTTATTAGGTCAGCAGACCCAGTACTTC. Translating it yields CASSLLGQQTQYF.

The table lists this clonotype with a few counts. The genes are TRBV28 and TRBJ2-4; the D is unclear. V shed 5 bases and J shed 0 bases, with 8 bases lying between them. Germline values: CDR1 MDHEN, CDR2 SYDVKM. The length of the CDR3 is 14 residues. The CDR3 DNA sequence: TGTGCCAGCAGTGGGGAACTAGCCAAAAACATTCAGTACTTC. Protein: CASSGELAKNIQYF. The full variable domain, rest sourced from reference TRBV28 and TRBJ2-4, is DVKVTQSSRYLVKRTGEKVFLECVQDMDHENMFWYRQDPGLGLRLIYFSYDVKMKEKGDIPEGYSVSREKKERFSLILESASTNQTSMYLCASSGELAKNIQYFGAGTRLSVL.

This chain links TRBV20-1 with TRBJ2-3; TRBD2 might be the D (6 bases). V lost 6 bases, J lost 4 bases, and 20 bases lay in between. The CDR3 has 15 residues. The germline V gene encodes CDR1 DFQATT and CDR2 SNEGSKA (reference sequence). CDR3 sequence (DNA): TGCAGTGCCGCGGGACCCATAAACAGTGCAGATACGCAGTATTTT. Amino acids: CSAAGPINSADTQYF.

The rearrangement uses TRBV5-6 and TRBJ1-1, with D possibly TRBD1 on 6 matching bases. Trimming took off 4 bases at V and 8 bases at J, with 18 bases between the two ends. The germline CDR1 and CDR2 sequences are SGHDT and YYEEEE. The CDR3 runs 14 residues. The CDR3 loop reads CASSRRSRQVEAFF. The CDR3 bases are TGTGCCAGCAGCCGGAGGTCCCGACAGGTCGAAGCTTTCTTT.